The subject of this entry is one TCR beta chain. Some clones are missing from TCRdb's copy, which holds only in-frame ones; the method was immunoSEQ multiplex PCR. The sample carries around 50,000 clones, more than 65% recorded once. This sample was included in a study of PD-1 blockade in mismatch repair-deficient tumors. All patients were mismatch repair deficient, assessed by either PCR or immunohistochemistry. V lost 5 bases to trimming and J lost 10 bases; unmatched junction nucleotides: 15. The CDR3 extends over 15 amino acids. Per the germline V gene, CDR1 is GTSNPN and CDR2 is SVGIG (reference sequence).

The sample in question was PBMCs, obtained before pembrolizumab treatment. The gene calls are TRBV30 and TRBJ2-1; the match to TRBD2 covers 9 bases. This TCR was sampled from an adult with mismatch repair-deficient cancer. The chain's CDR3 is CAWGGFLAGVREQFF. The CDR3 coding sequence is TGTGCCTGGGGGGGGTTTTTAGCGGGAGTTCGCGAGCAGTTCTTC.